The 16 T cell receptor beta chains reported below all come from one sample, sequenced in a study of Ad26.COV2.S vaccination and SARS-CoV-2 variants. Treatment reported: 15 to 20 received Ad26.COV2.S at low or high dose, single or two shots; about 5 received placebo; per-sample allocation not given. Collection of the samples took place on day 63 after the first injection of vaccine or placebo. Only in-frame clones appear in the TCRdb table, and some are missing; sequencing was by immunoSEQ multiplex PCR. This table has roughly 270,000 clones, around 87% appearing once. Sequencing was performed on peripheral blood, taken in a trial of Ad26.COV2.S vaccine versus placebo. Every receptor here comes from a person between 18 and 65 years old who received the Ad26.COV2.S COVID-19 vaccine or a placebo.

The V gene is TRBV9, the J gene TRBJ1-1, with TRBD1 matching 7 bases. Germline CDR1 is SGDLS and CDR2 is YYNGEE. The CDR3 totals 16 residues. V was pared by 4 bases and J by 1 base, with 10 bases of the junction left unmatched. CDR3 sequence reads: CASSPRQGFTNTEAFF. CDR3 coding DNA: TGTGCCAGCAGCCCTCGACAGGGTTTTACGAACACTGAAGCTTTCTTT.

This chain joins TRBV2 and TRBJ2-1; D not certain. V lost 5 bases and J lost 2, with 1 base in between. Germline V gives CDR1 SNHLY, CDR2 FYNNEI. This CDR3 contains 11 residues. The CDR3 reads CASSTYNEQFF. CDR3 DNA sequence: TGTGCCAGCAGTACCTACAATGAGCAGTTCTTC.

This chain links TRBV6-2 or TRBV6-3 with TRBJ2-2; unclear D gene. V lost 2 bases and J 1 base, leaving 5 bases between the germline ends. Germline assignment: CDR1 MNHEY and CDR2 SVGEGT. This CDR3 spans 14 amino acids. CDR3 DNA sequence: TGTGCCAGCAGTTACAGGTGGAACACCGGGGAGCTGTTTTTT. This translates into CASSYRWNTGELFF.

This chain uses TRBV24-1 with TRBJ2-3; either TRBD1 or TRBD2 may fit D (6 bases each). In germline, CDR1 is KGHDR, CDR2 SFDVKD. Trimming took off 7 bases at V and 2 bases at J, with 12 bases between the two ends. The CDR3 extends over 14 amino acids. Here the CDR3 reads CATSGGQFTDTQYF. CDR3 sequence (DNA): TGTGCCACCAGCGGGGGACAATTCACAGATACGCAGTATTTT.

V usage is TRBV18 and J usage is TRBJ2-2; D not certain. This CDR3 contains 15 residues. The germline V and J ends were trimmed by 1 base and 2 bases, with 8 bases remaining between them. From germline, CDR1 is KGHSH and CDR2 LQKENI. The CDR3 coding sequence is TGTGCCAGCTCACCACGGGCAGTTAACACCGGGGAGCTGTTTTTT. Its translation: CASSPRAVNTGELFF.

The V and J genes are TRBV15 and TRBJ2-2; possible D gene TRBD2, 5 bases. The germline V gene has CDR1 LNHNV and CDR2 YYDKDF (reference sequence). V was pared by 5 bases and J by 6 bases, with 10 bases between. The CDR3 totals 13 residues. Written as DNA, the CDR3 is TGTGCCACCAGCCTAGGACTTTCCGGGGAGCTGTTTTTT. Translation: CATSLGLSGELFF.

Written as DNA, the CDR3 is TGTGCCAGCAGTGAGGGGGACACAGATACGCAGTATTTT. Translating gives CASSEGDTDTQYF. The V gene is TRBV6-4, the J gene TRBJ2-3; D is perhaps TRBD1 or TRBD2 (5 bases each). Trimming pared 3 bases from V and 2 bases from J, leaving 6 bases between. Germline values: CDR1 MRHNA, CDR2 SNTAGT. This CDR3 has 13 residues.

The rearrangement uses TRBV19 and TRBJ2-2; D tentatively fits TRBD1 or TRBD2 (6 bases each). The CDR3 length is 16 residues. Germline V gives CDR1 LNHDA, CDR2 SQIVND (reference sequence). Trimming stripped 7 bases from V and 0 bases from J, with 15 bases between. As DNA, the CDR3 is TGTGCCAGTAAGGGGGGCAGGAACTCGAACACCGGGGAGCTGTTTTTT. Translation gives CASKGGRNSNTGELFF.

V gene TRBV9 combines with J gene TRBJ2-1, with D maybe TRBD2 (5 bases). The germline CDR1 and CDR2 sequences are SGDLS and YYNGEE. The CDR3 is made up of 14 amino acids. The V end lost 4 bases, the J end lost 11 bases, and 19 bases lay between the germline ends. CDR3 protein: CASSPLVTDIKQFF. For the CDR3, the DNA is TGTGCCAGCAGCCCACTAGTGACTGATATTAAGCAGTTCTTC.

This clone showed up many times. This rearrangement joins TRBV6-5 to TRBJ1-5, with D maybe TRBD1 (6 bases). Per the germline V gene, CDR1 is MNHEY and CDR2 is SVGAGI. With 6 bases removed from V and 0 bases from J, the gap between germline ends came to 12 bases. This CDR3 has 15 residues. The CDR3 protein is CASRLQGFSNQPQHF. In DNA form, the CDR3 reads TGTGCCAGCAGACTACAGGGATTTAGCAATCAGCCCCAGCATTTT.

The V gene is TRBV9, the J gene TRBJ2-7; 10 positions agree with TRBD1. This CDR3 is 17 amino acids long. The V and J ends lost 0 bases and 7 bases, in that order; junction bases with no gene match: 13. From germline, CDR1 is SGDLS and CDR2 YYNGEE. The CDR3 loop is CASSVGGDRGFKLEQYF. The DNA of the CDR3 is TGTGCCAGCAGCGTAGGGGGGGACAGGGGATTTAAGTTGGAGCAGTACTTC.

The genes are TRBV5-5 and TRBJ2-3; D ambiguous. This CDR3 has 14 amino acids. V lost 4 bases and J lost 0, with 9 bases in between. Germline CDR1 and CDR2: SGHKS and YYEKEE (reference sequence). CDR3 nucleotide sequence: TGTGCCAGCAGCGTAGCCAAAAGCACAGATACGCAGTATTTT. Protein product: CASSVAKSTDTQYF.

This clone appeared a single time. The chain carries TRBV7-9 and TRBJ2-7; 8 bases align to TRBD2. The CDR3 spans 15 residues. CDR1 and CDR2 (germline): SEHNR, FQNEAQ (reference sequence). V lost 5 bases and J lost 2; bases outside the gene matches: 8. CDR3 DNA: TGTGCCAGCAGCCCGCGGGCGGGAGGTGCCTACGAGCAGTACTTC. It yields the protein CASSPRAGGAYEQYF.

V is TRBV6-5 and J is TRBJ2-1, with a possible D match to TRBD2 (6 bases). V was cut by 2 bases and J by 7 bases, with 15 bases left in between. Germline CDR1 reads MNHEY; CDR2 reads SVGAGI. This CDR3 is 15 amino acids long. The CDR3 loop is CASSYLGGSTNEQFF. CDR3 DNA: TGTGCCAGCAGTTACCTCGGAGGGAGTACGAATGAGCAGTTCTTC.

The V and J genes are TRBV5-1 and TRBJ1-2; D is unresolved. Germline values: CDR1 SGHRS, CDR2 YFSETQ. This CDR3 region has 15 residues. With 1 base removed from V and 0 bases from J, the gap between germline ends came to 10 bases. CDR3 amino acids: CASSLQGKANYGYTF. CDR3 sequence (DNA): TGCGCCAGCAGCTTGCAAGGGAAAGCTAACTATGGCTACACCTTC.

The genes are TRBV15 and TRBJ2-7; 7 nucleotides match TRBD1. The CDR3 extends over 15 amino acids. Germline trimming cut 0 bases from V and 2 bases from J; bases unmatched to any gene: 4. Per germline, CDR1 LNHNV and CDR2 YYDKDF (reference sequence). Written as DNA, the CDR3 is TGTGCCACCAGCAGAGATTACGGGACAGCCTACGAGCAGTACTTC. It yields the protein CATSRDYGTAYEQYF.